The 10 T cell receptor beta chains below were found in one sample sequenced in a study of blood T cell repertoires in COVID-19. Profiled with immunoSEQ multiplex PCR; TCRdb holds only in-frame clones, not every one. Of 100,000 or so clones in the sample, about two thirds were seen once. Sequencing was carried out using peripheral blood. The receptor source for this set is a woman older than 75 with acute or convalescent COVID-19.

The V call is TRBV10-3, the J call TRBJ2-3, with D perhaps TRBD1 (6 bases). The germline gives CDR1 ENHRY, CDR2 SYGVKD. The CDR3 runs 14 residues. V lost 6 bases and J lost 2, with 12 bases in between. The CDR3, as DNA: TGTGCCATCAGCACTGGACAGACCACAGATACGCAGTATTTT. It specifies CAISTGQTTDTQYF.

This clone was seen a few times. The CDR3 nucleotides read TGTGCCAGCAGCTTAGCACAGGTTGCATCTGGAAACACCATATATTTT. Protein product: CASSLAQVASGNTIYF. This chain joins TRBV7-2 and TRBJ1-3; TRBD1 is a possible D gene (5 bases). CDR3 length: 16 amino acids. Germline assignment: CDR1 SGHTA and CDR2 FQGNSA. V was shortened by 0 bases and J by 1 base, with 10 bases between the two germline ends.

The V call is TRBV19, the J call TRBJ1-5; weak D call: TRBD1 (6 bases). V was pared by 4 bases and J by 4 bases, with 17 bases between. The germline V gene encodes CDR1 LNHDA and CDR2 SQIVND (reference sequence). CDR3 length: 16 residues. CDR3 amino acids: CASSTIPGRGNQPQHF. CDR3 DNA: TGTGCCAGTAGTACGATTCCCGGGAGGGGGAATCAGCCCCAGCATTTT. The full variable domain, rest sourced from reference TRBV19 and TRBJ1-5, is DGGITQSPKYLFRKEGQNVTLSCEQNLNHDAMYWYRQDPGQGLRLIYYSQIVNDFQKGDIAEGYSVSREKKESFPLTVTSAQKNPTAFYLCASSTIPGRGNQPQHFGDGTRLSIL.

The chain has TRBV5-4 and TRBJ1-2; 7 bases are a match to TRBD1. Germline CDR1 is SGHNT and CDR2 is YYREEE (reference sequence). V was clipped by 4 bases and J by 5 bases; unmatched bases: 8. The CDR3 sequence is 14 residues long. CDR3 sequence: CASSPTGAGYGYTF. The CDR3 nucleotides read TGTGCCAGCAGCCCTACAGGGGCGGGGTATGGCTACACCTTC.

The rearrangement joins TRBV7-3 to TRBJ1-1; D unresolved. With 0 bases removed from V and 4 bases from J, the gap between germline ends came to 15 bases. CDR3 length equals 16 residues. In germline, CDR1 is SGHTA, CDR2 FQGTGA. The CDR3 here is CASSLTPLRVGTEAFF. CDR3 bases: TGTGCCAGCAGCTTAACCCCGTTGAGGGTGGGCACTGAAGCTTTCTTT.

CDR3 sequence reads: CASSPLAGAAETQYF. DNA for the CDR3: TGTGCCAGCAGCCCGTTAGCGGGGGCTGCAGAGACCCAGTACTTC. V is TRBV7-3 and J is TRBJ2-5, with 9 bases lining up with TRBD2. In germline, CDR1 is SGHTA, CDR2 FQGTGA. This CDR3 comprises 15 residues. Trimming took 5 bases from V and 4 from J; bases not matched to a gene: 8.

Written as DNA, the CDR3 is TGTGCCAGCAGCTGGGCGAATTCACCCCTCCACTTT. This gives the protein CASSWANSPLHF. The V gene is TRBV13, the J gene TRBJ1-6; no definite D call. The CDR3 loop spans 12 amino acids. V was trimmed by 4 bases and J by 7 bases, leaving 5 bases between them. Germline V gene data show CDR1 as PRHDT and CDR2 as FYEKMQ (reference sequence).

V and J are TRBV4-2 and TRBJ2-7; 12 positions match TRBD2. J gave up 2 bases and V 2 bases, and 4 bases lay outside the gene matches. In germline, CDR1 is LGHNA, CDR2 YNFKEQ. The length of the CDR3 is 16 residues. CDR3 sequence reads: CASSQSGLAGTYEQYF. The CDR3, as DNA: TGTGCCAGCAGCCAATCTGGACTAGCGGGGACCTACGAGCAGTACTTC.

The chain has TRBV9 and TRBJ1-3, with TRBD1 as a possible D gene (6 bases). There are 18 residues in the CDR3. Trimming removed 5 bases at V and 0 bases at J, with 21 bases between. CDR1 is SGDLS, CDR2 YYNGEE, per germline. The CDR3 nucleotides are TGTGCCAGCAGTCTCACAAAGGGGGGGTCGAACTCTGGAAACACCATATATTTT. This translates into CASSLTKGGSNSGNTIYF.

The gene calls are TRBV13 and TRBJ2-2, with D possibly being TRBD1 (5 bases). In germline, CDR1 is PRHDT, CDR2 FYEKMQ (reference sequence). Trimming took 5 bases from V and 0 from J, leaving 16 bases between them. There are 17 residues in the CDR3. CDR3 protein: CASSPQSTDPNTGELFF. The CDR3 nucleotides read TGTGCCAGCAGCCCGCAATCGACAGACCCGAACACCGGGGAGCTGTTTTTT.